This TCR beta chain was captured in a study of T-cell memory formation after mild COVID-19 listed by TCRdb under 2021. In the study overall: TCR sequence clusters from the two donors were found to be largely donor specific. Two young, previously healthy adult volunteers made up the cohort, one male and one female. T-cell clones expanding and contracting after mild COVID-19 in two donors were tracked by longitudinal TCRalpha and TCRbeta repertoire sequencing.

General conclusions and limits of the study: Contracting CD4+ clones were located mainly in the CM and EM memory subsets, whereas CD8+ clones were found to be enriched in EMRA. The second-wave clones that peaked on day 37 were not confirmed to be SARS-CoV-2 specific. The detection of some responding clones in pre-infection memory suggests that pre-existing cross-reactive memory T cells joined the SARS-CoV-2 response. From day 15 to 85, contracting clones showed balanced CD4/CD8 phenotypes, whereas a second wave of clones that expanded from day 15 to 37 leaned towards CD4+. The study covered only a couple of mild cases, and larger cohorts including severe cases with pre-infection samples were considered necessary.

In the germline V gene, CDR1 corresponds to SGHDT and CDR2 to YYEEEE. Counted from cysteine to phenylalanine, this CDR3 has 15 amino acids. Just the 45-base CDR3 DNA is kept, in frame starting at base 1. Deletion took 0 bases off V and 2 bases off J, with a span of 9 bases between the germline ends. Sequencing was performed on an Illumina NovaSeq 6000. cDNA libraries for TCRalpha and TCRbeta were prepared by 5'RACE using constant-segment primers, with sample barcodes and unique molecular identifiers added. Trizol reagent was used to extract RNA from every sample. Library amplification was performed in two PCR steps, and a second sample barcode and Illumina TruSeq adapters were introduced in the second step. Sequencing of libraries was performed on an Illumina NovaSeq with 2 x 150 bp paired-end reads. The paper's data handling went like this. Reads were demultiplexed and collapsed into UMI-guided consensus sequences with migec v1.2.7. Using mixcr v2.1.11, UMI consensuses were aligned to TRA and TRB V and J templates and then assembled into clonotypes. Expanded or contracted clonotypes were those called significant by both edgeR and NoisET, with noise models trained on biological replicates. For edgeR calls, the thresholds were a false discovery rate-adjusted p below 0.01 and a log2 fold-change of 1. As an exploratory analysis of dynamics, max-normalized trajectories of the 1000 most abundant clonotypes were examined with PCA combined with hierarchical clustering. Separately sequenced CD4+ and CD8+ repertoires were used to assign a CD4 or CD8 phenotype to each responding clone. The public reads were reanalyzed by TCRdb: fastp trimming at Q25, MiXCR alignment, in-frame beta chains only. Each CDR3 protein appears once, grouped with its most common genes and DNA. TCRdb, rather than the study authors, made the V and J calls. This sample gives just under 150,000 distinct CDR3 sequences in total; about 6.1% of them show up just once. The ten biggest clones cover just over 2% of the sample.

Concerning this clonotype itself: Its antigen remains undetermined. No much larger clone is present one base from it, and per-base qualities are unavailable.

Ficoll-Paque density gradient centrifugation was the method used to isolate PBMCs. The rearrangement combines TRBV5-6 with TRBJ1-3; TRBD1 could be the D gene, as 6 bases match. This receptor was obtained from an adult woman who had mild COVID-19 (a few samples of this study predate the infection). The sample titles of this study are shuffled in the database, so cell type and time point are left out; the donor was told from shared clones. Sequencing was performed on PBMCs or a T cell subset sorted from them (not recorded which). The CDR3 amino acid sequence is: CASSLDRVAGNTIYF. In nucleotide form, the sequence is TGTGCCAGCAGCTTGGACAGGGTGGCTGGAAACACCATATATTTT.